What follows are 27 T cell receptor beta chains derived from one specimen sequenced in a study of cytomegalovirus exposure and HLA in healthy donors. Amplification used 60 Vbeta primers and 13 Jbeta primers. Some clones are missing from TCRdb's copy, which holds only in-frame ones; the method was immunoSEQ multiplex PCR. The sample carries 100,000 or so clones, roughly 85% recorded once. The sequenced sample was PBMCs. These receptors were collected from a man in his thirties or forties in good health and CMV-seronegative.

The V and J genes are TRBV2 and TRBJ1-1, with a possible D match to TRBD1 (6 bases). The germline CDR1 and CDR2 sequences are SNHLY and FYNNEI. This CDR3 is 15 amino acids long. Trimming took 2 bases from V and 0 from J, leaving 10 bases between them. The CDR3 DNA follows: TGTGCCAGCAGTGAAAGGGGGTTGATGAACACTGAAGCTTTCTTT. The encoded protein is CASSERGLMNTEAFF.

This chain links TRBV28 with TRBJ1-2; the D gene is possibly TRBD1 (5 bases). Germline V gene lookup returns CDR1 MDHEN and CDR2 SYDVKM. The V end was cut by 5 bases, the J end by 4 bases, with 20 bases between. This CDR3 region has 16 residues. CDR3 sequence: CASSPTTHGTGYGYTF. CDR3 nucleotide sequence: TGTGCCAGCAGTCCCACGACCCATGGGACTGGCTATGGCTACACCTTC.

J is TRBJ2-1 and V is TRBV2; 11 positions match TRBD2. CDR1 SNHLY and CDR2 FYNNEI come from the germline V gene. This CDR3 is built from 14 residues. The V and J ends lost 6 bases and 10 bases, in that order; junction bases with no gene match: 8. The CDR3 loop is CASRMLAGGGEQFF. For the CDR3, the DNA is TGTGCCAGCAGGATGCTAGCGGGAGGAGGGGAGCAGTTCTTC.

The V call is TRBV7-9, the J call TRBJ2-5; a possible D gene is TRBD2 (5 bases). The ends were cut back, 6 bases at V and 5 bases at J, with 16 bases in the middle. Germline CDR1 reads SEHNR; CDR2 reads FQNEAQ (reference sequence). This CDR3 is 14 amino acids long. Here the CDR3 DNA reads TGTGCCAGCAGAATGGGCGGGCAGATGGAGACCCAGTACTTC. This translates into CASRMGGQMETQYF.

The chain uses TRBV28 and TRBJ1-1; 11 bases align to TRBD1. CDR1 MDHEN and CDR2 SYDVKM come from the germline V gene. The CDR3 runs to 17 residues. Trimming removed 3 bases from V and 3 bases from J; junction bases left unmatched: 9. CDR3 in amino acids: CASSLEGQGGRDTEAFF. The CDR3 bases are TGTGCCAGCAGTTTGGAGGGACAGGGGGGGAGGGACACTGAAGCTTTCTTT.

The chain combines TRBV14 with TRBJ1-1; no reliable D call. The V and J ends lost 3 bases and 4 bases respectively, with 12 bases between them. The germline CDR1 and CDR2 sequences are SGHDN and FVKESK. This CDR3 has 14 amino acids. The DNA of the CDR3 is TGTGCCAGCAGCCATTATCGGGTTGCCACTGAAGCTTTCTTT. This codes for CASSHYRVATEAFF.

This clone was detected only a few times. The CDR3 reads CASSLGSPGAEGPQHF. CDR3 sequence (DNA): TGTGCCAGCAGTTTAGGGTCGCCCGGCGCGGAGGGGCCCCAGCATTTT. The genes are TRBV28 and TRBJ1-5; D is unresolved. Germline assignment: CDR1 MDHEN and CDR2 SYDVKM. V was clipped by 2 bases and J by 9 bases, with 20 bases between them. This CDR3 has 16 amino acids.

The rearrangement links TRBV5-4 to TRBJ2-5; D remains ambiguous. V shed 2 bases and J shed 3 bases, with 5 bases lying between them. The CDR3 consists of 12 residues. Germline V lookup: CDR1 SGHNT, CDR2 YYREEE (reference sequence). The CDR3 bases are TGTGCCAGCAGCTTATTCAAAGAGACCCAGTACTTC. This translates into CASSLFKETQYF.

V gene TRBV28 combines with J gene TRBJ1-2; TRBD1 might be the D (6 bases). The ends were cut back, 2 bases at V and 4 bases at J, with 11 bases in the middle. Germline V gives CDR1 MDHEN, CDR2 SYDVKM. This CDR3 region has 14 residues. CDR3 bases: TGTGCCAGCAGTTTACCAGGGGTCTCCTATGGCTACACCTTC. Its protein is CASSLPGVSYGYTF.

The rearrangement uses TRBV27 and TRBJ2-1; a weak D match, TRBD2 (6 bases). The CDR3 runs 12 residues. Germline CDR1 is MNHEY and CDR2 is SMNVEV (reference sequence). Trimming left V 8 bases short and J 10 bases short, with 15 bases between. The CDR3 loop is CASAEGRGEQFF. The CDR3 DNA reads as TGTGCCAGCGCCGAGGGGCGGGGCGAGCAGTTCTTC.

The genes are TRBV13 and TRBJ2-5, with 10 nucleotides matching TRBD1. The CDR3 spans 15 residues. Trimming removed 5 bases from V and 2 bases from J; junction bases left unmatched: 5. Germline V gene lookup returns CDR1 PRHDT and CDR2 FYEKMQ (reference sequence). The CDR3, as DNA: TGTGCCAGCAGCGACCGGGACAGGGGTCAAGAGACCCAGTACTTC. As protein: CASSDRDRGQETQYF.

V and J are TRBV30 and TRBJ2-7; 9 positions agree with TRBD1. The CDR3 is 14 amino acids. V lost 5 bases and J lost 6; bases outside the gene matches: 11. In germline, CDR1 is GTSNPN, CDR2 SVGIG (reference sequence). The CDR3 region is CAWGGQGRYAEQYF. CDR3 nucleotide sequence: TGTGCCTGGGGGGGACAGGGACGTTATGCCGAGCAGTACTTC.

This rearrangement joins TRBV30 to TRBJ2-3; D may be TRBD2 (6 bases). Looked up from germline, CDR1 is GTSNPN and CDR2 is SVGIG (reference sequence). V gave up 4 bases and J gave up 2 bases, with 10 bases separating them. The CDR3 runs to 13 residues. The CDR3 sequence is CAWIAEITDTQYF. The DNA of the CDR3 is TGTGCCTGGATAGCGGAAATCACAGATACGCAGTATTTT.

The sample holds a few counts of this clone. This chain links TRBV6-1 with TRBJ1-4; D ambiguous. This CDR3 spans 16 amino acids. Trimming removed 1 base at V and 2 bases at J, with 11 bases between. The germline V gene has CDR1 MNHNS and CDR2 SASEGT. CDR3 DNA sequence: TGTGCCAGCAGTGAAGGAGGGTATGGGACTAATGAAAAACTGTTTTTT. Protein sequence: CASSEGGYGTNEKLFF.

This clone was counted once. This chain uses TRBV6-5 with TRBJ2-4; 8 bases fit TRBD1. This CDR3 contains 15 residues. With V trimmed by 6 bases and J by 3 bases, 7 bases remained unmatched. Germline CDR1 is MNHEY and CDR2 is SVGAGI. This chain's CDR3 is CASSRQGMDKNIQYF. The CDR3, as DNA: TGTGCCAGCAGCCGACAGGGGATGGACAAAAACATTCAGTACTTC.

The V gene is TRBV7-9, the J gene TRBJ1-2; 11 bases match TRBD1. The CDR3 is made up of 15 amino acids. Trimming cost V 6 bases and J 4 bases; bases outside gene matches: 7. CDR1 is SEHNR and CDR2 is FQNEAQ in the germline V gene (reference sequence). This CDR3 is CASSLGQGAIYGYTF. The CDR3 DNA is TGTGCCAGCAGTCTAGGACAGGGGGCTATCTATGGCTACACCTTC.

The chain links TRBV4-1 to TRBJ1-6; D might be TRBD1 (5 bases). The V end was cut by 0 bases, the J end by 5 bases, with 8 bases between. CDR1 is MGHRA and CDR2 is YSYEKL in the germline V gene. CDR3 length: 15 amino acids. CDR3 DNA: TGCGCCAGCAGCCAAGACCAGGGCCATAATTCACCCCTCCACTTT. Translation gives CASSQDQGHNSPLHF.

The gene calls are TRBV10-3 and TRBJ1-2; TRBD1 matches 9 bases. This CDR3 has 15 amino acids. The ends lost 4 bases at V and 7 bases at J; junction bases unmatched: 10. The germline V gene has CDR1 ENHRY and CDR2 SYGVKD. The CDR3 here is CAISGTGDALSGYTF. CDR3 coding DNA: TGTGCCATCAGTGGGACAGGGGACGCCCTAAGTGGCTACACCTTC.

The rearrangement uses TRBV6-4 and TRBJ2-3; 8 bases are a match to TRBD2. The V gene's germline CDR1 is MRHNA and CDR2 SNTAGT. CDR3 length equals 14 residues. V was pared by 4 bases and J by 4 bases, with 4 bases of the junction left unmatched. CDR3 loop: CASSGSGSADTQYF. The CDR3, as DNA: TGTGCCAGCAGTGGAAGCGGGAGCGCAGATACGCAGTATTTT.

This chain uses TRBV12-2 with TRBJ1-4; the DNA was not compared with TRBD1, the D call given in the table. TRBV12-2 is annotated as a pseudogene. CDR3 length: 18 residues. CDR3 region: CASRLGHGLSCANEKLFF. The CDR3 bases are TGTGCAAGTCGCTTAGGTCATGGGCTCAGTTGTGCTAATGAAAAACTGTTTTTT.

A word on this clone: Relative to the germline gene, one junction end is altered; a read error may explain this. This chain connects TRBV4-2 to TRBJ1-6; D may be TRBD1 (6 bases). The CDR3 extends over 14 amino acids. Germline V gene sequence: CDR1 LGHNA, CDR2 YNFKEQ. The CDR3 spells CASSQSPTEDSQYF. In nucleotides, the CDR3 is TGTGCCAGCAGCCAATCCCCTACAGAGGACAGCCAATATTTT.

V and J are TRBV6-1 and TRBJ1-5, with D maybe TRBD1 (6 bases). CDR1 MNHNS and CDR2 SASEGT come from the germline V gene. The CDR3 runs to 15 residues. V was cut by 6 bases and J by 1 base, with 13 bases left in between. CDR3 region: CASSVTGVSNQPQHF. The CDR3 nucleotides read TGTGCCAGCAGCGTGACAGGTGTAAGCAATCAGCCCCAGCATTTT.

This sequence joins TRBV7-9 and TRBJ2-3, with TRBD2 matching over 8 bases. The V and J ends lost 5 bases and 4 bases, in that order; junction bases with no gene match: 11. Germline CDR1 reads SEHNR; CDR2 reads FQNEAQ (reference sequence). The CDR3 consists of 16 residues. The CDR3 loop is CASSRPGLGDSDTQYF. CDR3 nucleotides: TGTGCCAGCAGCAGACCGGGACTAGGGGACTCAGATACGCAGTATTTT.

The chain carries TRBV30 and TRBJ2-7, with TRBD1 matching over 9 bases. Germline values: CDR1 GTSNPN, CDR2 SVGIG (reference sequence). The CDR3 consists of 12 residues. DNA for the CDR3: TGTGCAACCGGGACAGGGCCCTACGAGCAGTACTTC. It codes for CATGTGPYEQYF.

The chain uses TRBV28 and TRBJ2-7; TRBD1 agrees at 7 bases. From germline, CDR1 is MDHEN and CDR2 SYDVKM. Trimming took 6 bases from V and 2 from J; bases not matched to a gene: 10. The CDR3 has 15 residues. The CDR3 coding sequence is TGTGCCAGCAGGATCCCGGGACAGACAACCTACGAGCAGTACTTC. This codes for CASRIPGQTTYEQYF.

The chain uses TRBV13 and TRBJ2-7; TRBD2 might be the D (5 bases). Trimming left V 3 bases short and J 5 bases short, with 14 bases between. The CDR3 is 14 amino acids. CDR1 and CDR2 (germline): PRHDT, FYEKMQ (reference sequence). CDR3: CASSFGFGVDEQYF. Here the CDR3 DNA reads TGTGCCAGCAGCTTCGGGTTCGGGGTGGACGAGCAGTACTTC. Drawing the rest from reference TRBV13 and TRBJ2-7, the complete variable domain is AAGVIQSPRHLIKEKRETATLKCYPIPRHDTVYWYQQGPGQDPQFLISFYEKMQSDKGSIPDRFSAQQFSDYHSELNMSSLELGDSALYFCASSFGFGVDEQYFGPGTRLTVT.

This clone was detected only once. The chain employs TRBV13 and TRBJ2-5, with 13 bases lining up with TRBD2. The length of the CDR3 is 16 residues. Trimming cost V 5 bases and J 4 bases; bases outside gene matches: 7. From germline, CDR1 is PRHDT and CDR2 FYEKMQ (reference sequence). The CDR3 is CASSRGLAGVGETQYF. The CDR3 DNA is TGTGCCAGCAGCCGCGGACTAGCGGGGGTGGGAGAGACCCAGTACTTC.